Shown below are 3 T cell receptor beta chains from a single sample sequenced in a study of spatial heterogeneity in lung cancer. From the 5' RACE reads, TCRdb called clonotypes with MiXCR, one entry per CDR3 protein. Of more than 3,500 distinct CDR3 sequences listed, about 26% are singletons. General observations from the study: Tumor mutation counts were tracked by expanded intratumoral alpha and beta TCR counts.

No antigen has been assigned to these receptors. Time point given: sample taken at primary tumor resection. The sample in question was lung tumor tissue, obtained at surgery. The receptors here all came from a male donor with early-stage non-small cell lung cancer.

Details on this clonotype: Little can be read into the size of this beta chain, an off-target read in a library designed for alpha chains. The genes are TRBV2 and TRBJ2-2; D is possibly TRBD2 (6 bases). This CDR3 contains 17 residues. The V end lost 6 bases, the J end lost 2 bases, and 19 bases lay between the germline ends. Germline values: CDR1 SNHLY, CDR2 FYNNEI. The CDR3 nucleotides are TGTGCCAGCAGGACGACTAGATCGGCAGGAAACACCGGGGAGCTGTTTTTT. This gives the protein CASRTTRSAGNTGELFF.

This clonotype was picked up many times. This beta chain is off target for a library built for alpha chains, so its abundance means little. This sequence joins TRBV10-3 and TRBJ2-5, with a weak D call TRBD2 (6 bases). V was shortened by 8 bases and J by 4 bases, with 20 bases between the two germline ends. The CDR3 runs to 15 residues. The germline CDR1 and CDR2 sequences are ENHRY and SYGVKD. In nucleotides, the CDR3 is TGTGCCATCGGAGAGCTGGAGGGGTTGATAGAGACCCAGTACTTC. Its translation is CAIGELEGLIETQYF.

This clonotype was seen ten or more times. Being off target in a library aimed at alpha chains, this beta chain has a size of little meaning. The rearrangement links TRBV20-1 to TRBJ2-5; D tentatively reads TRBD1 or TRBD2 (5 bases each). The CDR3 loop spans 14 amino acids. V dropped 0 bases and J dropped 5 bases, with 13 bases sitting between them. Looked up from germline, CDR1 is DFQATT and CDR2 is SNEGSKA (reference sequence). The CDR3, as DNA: TGCAGTGCTAGAGATTCGGTTGGGACGGAGACCCAGTACTTC. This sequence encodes CSARDSVGTETQYF.